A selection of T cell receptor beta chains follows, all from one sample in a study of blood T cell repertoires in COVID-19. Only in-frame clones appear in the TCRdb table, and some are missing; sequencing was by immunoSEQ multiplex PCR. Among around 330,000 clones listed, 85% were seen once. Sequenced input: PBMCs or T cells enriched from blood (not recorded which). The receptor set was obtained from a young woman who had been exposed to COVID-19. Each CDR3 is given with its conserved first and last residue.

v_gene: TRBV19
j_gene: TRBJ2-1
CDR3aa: CASSPRAGGQSGEQFF

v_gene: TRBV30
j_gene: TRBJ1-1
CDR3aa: CAWSANRGRNTEAFF

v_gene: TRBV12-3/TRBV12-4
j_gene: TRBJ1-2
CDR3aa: CASSAGGYGYTF

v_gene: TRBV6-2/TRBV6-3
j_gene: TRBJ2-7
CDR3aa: CASSAGTYEQYF

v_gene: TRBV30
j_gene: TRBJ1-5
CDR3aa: CAWNRQNRHDQPQHF

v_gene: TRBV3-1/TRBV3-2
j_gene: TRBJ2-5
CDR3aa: CASSQDHGTGRGETQYF

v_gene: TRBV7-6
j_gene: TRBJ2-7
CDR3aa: CASSVTSGIYEQYF

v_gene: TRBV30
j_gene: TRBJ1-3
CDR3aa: CAWSVSLGNTIYF

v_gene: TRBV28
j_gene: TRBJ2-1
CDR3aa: CASRPTTGYEQFF

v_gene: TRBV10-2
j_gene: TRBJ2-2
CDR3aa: CASSESRLLGGELFF

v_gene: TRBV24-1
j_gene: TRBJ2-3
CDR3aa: CATSGSSSTDTQYF

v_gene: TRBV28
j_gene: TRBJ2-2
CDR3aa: CASSPPHRYPTGELFF

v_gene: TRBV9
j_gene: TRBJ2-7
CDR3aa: CASSGTGGNEQYF

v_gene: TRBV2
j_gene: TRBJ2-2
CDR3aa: CASRAAANTGELFF

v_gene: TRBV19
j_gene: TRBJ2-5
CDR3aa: CASSPGLAGPLQETQYF